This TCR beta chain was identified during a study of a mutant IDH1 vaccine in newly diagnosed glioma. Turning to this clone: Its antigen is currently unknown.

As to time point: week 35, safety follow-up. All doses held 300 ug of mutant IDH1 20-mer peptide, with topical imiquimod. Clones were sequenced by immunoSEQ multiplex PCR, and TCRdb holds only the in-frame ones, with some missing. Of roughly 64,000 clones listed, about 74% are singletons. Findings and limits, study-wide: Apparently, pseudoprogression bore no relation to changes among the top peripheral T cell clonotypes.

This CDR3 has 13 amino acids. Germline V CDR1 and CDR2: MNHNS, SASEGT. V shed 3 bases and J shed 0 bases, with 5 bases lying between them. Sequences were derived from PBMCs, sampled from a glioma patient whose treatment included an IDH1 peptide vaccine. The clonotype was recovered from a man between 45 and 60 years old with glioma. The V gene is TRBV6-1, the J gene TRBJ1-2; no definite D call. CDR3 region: CASSEAANYGYTF. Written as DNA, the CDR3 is TGTGCCAGCAGTGAGGCAGCTAACTATGGCTACACCTTC.